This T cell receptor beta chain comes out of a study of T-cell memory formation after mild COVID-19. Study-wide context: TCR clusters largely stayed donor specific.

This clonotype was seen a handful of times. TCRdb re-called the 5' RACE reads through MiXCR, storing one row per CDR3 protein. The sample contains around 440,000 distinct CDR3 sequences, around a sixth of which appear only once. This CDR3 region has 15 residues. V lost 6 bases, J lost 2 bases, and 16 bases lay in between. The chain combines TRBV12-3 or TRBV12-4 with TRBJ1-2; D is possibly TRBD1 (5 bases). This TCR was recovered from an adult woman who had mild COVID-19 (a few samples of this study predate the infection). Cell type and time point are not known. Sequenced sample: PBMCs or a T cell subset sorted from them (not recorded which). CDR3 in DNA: TGTGCCAGCAGCCAGAGGCCCAGGGCGAACTATGGCTACACCTTC. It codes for CASSQRPRANYGYTF.